This T cell receptor beta chain was identified in a study of CD8 T cells in ankylosing spondylitis. Whole-study findings and limits: Past studies reported some motif variants in reactive arthritis synovial fluid and blood. Clones linked to disease were reported to show significant enrichment in matched ankylosing spondylitis synovial fluid.

This clonotype was counted a few times. Its target is not known. Preparation of TCR beta libraries was done by quantitative 5'-RACE with molecular barcodes. A single record per CDR3 protein comes from TCRdb applying MiXCR to the 5' RACE reads. The sample holds roughly 240,000 distinct CDR3 sequences, under 35% seen once. The receptor comes from a male donor with ankylosing spondylitis or in good health (not recorded which). Sequenced input: blood, either unsorted or a sorted T cell fraction (not recorded which).

The CDR3 bases are TGTGCCAGCAGTTTAGGGACAGGGATCACTGAAGCTTTCTTT. It codes for CASSLGTGITEAFF. V is TRBV12-3 or TRBV12-4 and J is TRBJ1-1, with 8 bases matching TRBD1. Germline trimming cut 1 base from V and 4 bases from J; bases unmatched to any gene: 2. The CDR3 runs to 14 residues.